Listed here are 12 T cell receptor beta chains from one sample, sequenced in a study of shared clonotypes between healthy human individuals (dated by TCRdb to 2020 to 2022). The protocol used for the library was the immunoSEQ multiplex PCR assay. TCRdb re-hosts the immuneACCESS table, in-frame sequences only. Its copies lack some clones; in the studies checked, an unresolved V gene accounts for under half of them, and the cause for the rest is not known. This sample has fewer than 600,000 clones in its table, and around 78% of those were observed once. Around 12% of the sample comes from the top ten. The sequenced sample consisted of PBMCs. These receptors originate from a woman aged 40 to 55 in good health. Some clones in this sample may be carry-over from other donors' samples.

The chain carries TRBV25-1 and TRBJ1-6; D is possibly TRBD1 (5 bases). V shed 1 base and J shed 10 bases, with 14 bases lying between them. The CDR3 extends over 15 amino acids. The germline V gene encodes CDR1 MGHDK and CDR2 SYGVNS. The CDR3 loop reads CASSESWGERSPLHF. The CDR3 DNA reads TGTGCCAGCAGTGAATCGTGGGGGGAAAGATCACCCCTCCACTTT.

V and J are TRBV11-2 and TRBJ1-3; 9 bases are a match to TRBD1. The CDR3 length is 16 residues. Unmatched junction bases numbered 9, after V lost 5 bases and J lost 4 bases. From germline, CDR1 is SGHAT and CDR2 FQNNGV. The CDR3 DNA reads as TGTGCCAGCAGCCAAATACAGGGGGCAAAAGGAAACACCATATATTTT. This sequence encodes CASSQIQGAKGNTIYF.

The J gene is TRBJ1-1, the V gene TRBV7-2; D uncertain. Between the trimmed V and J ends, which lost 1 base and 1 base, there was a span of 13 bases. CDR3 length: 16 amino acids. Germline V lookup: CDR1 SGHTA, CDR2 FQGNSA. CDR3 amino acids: CASSLGVGRANTEAFF. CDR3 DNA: TGTGCCAGCAGCTTAGGGGTCGGGCGGGCGAACACTGAAGCTTTCTTT.

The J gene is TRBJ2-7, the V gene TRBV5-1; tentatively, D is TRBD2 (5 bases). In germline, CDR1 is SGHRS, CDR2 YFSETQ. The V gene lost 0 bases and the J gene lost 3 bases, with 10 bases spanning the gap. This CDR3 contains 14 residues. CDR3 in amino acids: CASSLDPDFYEQYF. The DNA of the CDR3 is TGCGCCAGCAGCTTGGATCCGGACTTCTACGAGCAGTACTTC.

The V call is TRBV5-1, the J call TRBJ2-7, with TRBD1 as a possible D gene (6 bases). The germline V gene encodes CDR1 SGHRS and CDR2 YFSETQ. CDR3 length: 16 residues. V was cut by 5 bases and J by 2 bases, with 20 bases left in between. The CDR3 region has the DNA TGCGCCAGCAGGGATCGGGCAGGGGAAGGGGCCTACGAGCAGTACTTC. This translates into CASRDRAGEGAYEQYF.

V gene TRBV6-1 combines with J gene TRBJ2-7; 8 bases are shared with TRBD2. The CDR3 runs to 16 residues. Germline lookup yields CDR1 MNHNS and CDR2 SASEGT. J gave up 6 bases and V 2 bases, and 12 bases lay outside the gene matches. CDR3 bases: TGTGCCAGCAGTGAAACCCCCAGCGGGGGCAGGAGCGAGCAGTACTTC. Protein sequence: CASSETPSGGRSEQYF.

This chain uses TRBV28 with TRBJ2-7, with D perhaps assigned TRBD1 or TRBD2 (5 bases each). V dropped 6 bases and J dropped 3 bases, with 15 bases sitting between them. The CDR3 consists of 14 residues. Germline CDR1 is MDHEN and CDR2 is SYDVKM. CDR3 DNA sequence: TGTGCCAGCAGACACCGGGACGCTATCTACGAGCAGTACTTC. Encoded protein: CASRHRDAIYEQYF.

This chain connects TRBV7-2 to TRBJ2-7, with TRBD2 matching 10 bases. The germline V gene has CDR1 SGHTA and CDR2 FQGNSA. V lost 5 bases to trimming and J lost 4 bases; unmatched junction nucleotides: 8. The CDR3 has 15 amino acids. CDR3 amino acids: CASSRTPSGSYEQYF. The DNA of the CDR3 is TGTGCCAGCAGCCGGACGCCTAGCGGGAGTTACGAGCAGTACTTC.

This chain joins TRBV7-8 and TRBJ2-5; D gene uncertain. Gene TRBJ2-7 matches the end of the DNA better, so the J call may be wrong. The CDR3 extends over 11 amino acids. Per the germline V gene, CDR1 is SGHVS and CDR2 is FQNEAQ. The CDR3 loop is CASSTTYEQYF. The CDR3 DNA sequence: TGTGCCAGCAGCACCACCTACGAGCAGTACTTC.

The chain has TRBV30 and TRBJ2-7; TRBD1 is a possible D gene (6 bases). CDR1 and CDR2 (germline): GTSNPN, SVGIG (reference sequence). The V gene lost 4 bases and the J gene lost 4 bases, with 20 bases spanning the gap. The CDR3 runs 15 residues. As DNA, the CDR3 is TGTGCCTGGAATCTCGGCAGGGGATTTGTTTACGAGCAGTACTTC. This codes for CAWNLGRGFVYEQYF.

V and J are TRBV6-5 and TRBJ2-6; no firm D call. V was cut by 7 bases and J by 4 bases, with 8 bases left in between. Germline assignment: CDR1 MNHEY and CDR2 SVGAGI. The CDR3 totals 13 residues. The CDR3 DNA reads TGTGCCAGCACGGCGCGGGGGGCCAACGTCCTGACTTTC. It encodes CASTARGANVLTF.

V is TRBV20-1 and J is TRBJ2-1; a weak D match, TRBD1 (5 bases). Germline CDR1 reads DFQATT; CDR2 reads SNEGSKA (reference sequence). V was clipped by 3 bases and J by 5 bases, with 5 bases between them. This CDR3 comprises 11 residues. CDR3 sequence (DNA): TGCAGTGCTAGGGGGCACAATGAGCAGTTCTTC. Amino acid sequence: CSARGHNEQFF.